Following are 14 T cell receptor beta chains from one sample sequenced in a study of blood T cell repertoires in COVID-19. Repertoires were generated with immunoSEQ multiplex PCR, while TCRdb's copy carries only in-frame clones and drops some. The repertoire holds around 190,000 clones, with around nine tenths as singletons. Sequenced material: peripheral blood. The receptor source for this set is a man younger than 35 with active or convalescent COVID-19.

This clone was seen a handful of times. The chain employs TRBV11-2 and TRBJ1-2; 7 bases agree with TRBD1. Germline lookup yields CDR1 SGHAT and CDR2 FQNNGV. V lost 4 bases and J lost 0; bases outside the gene matches: 14. The CDR3 sequence is 18 residues long. DNA of the CDR3: TGTGCCAGCAGCTACCCCCGACAGGGTGGGGAATCTAACTATGGCTACACCTTC. This gives the protein CASSYPRQGGESNYGYTF.

The chain recombines TRBV19 with TRBJ1-2, with 9 bases aligning to TRBD1. Germline CDR1 is LNHDA and CDR2 is SQIVND (reference sequence). The CDR3 runs 15 residues. Losses at the gene ends were 1 base for V and 2 bases for J; bases not matched to a gene: 2. CDR3 nucleotides: TGTGCCAGTAGTATAGGGACAGGGGCCAACTATGGCTACACCTTC. It specifies CASSIGTGANYGYTF.

The chain combines TRBV25-1 with TRBJ1-4; TRBD1 matches at 8 bases. Unmatched junction bases numbered 2, after V lost 3 bases and J lost 5 bases. Germline V gene lookup returns CDR1 MGHDK and CDR2 SYGVNS. The length of the CDR3 is 14 residues. The CDR3 region is CASSEGQENEKLFF. Here the CDR3 DNA reads TGTGCCAGCAGTGAGGGACAGGAGAATGAAAAACTGTTTTTT.

V is TRBV7-6 and J is TRBJ2-3; 7 positions match TRBD2. With 1 base clipped from V and 4 bases from J, the junction kept 5 bases outside the gene matches. Germline CDR1 and CDR2: SGHVS and FNYEAQ. This CDR3 comprises 15 residues. The CDR3 sequence is CASSLGLAMSDTQYF. The CDR3, as DNA: TGTGCCAGCAGCTTAGGACTAGCAATGTCAGATACGCAGTATTTT.

This clone showed up just once. The V call is TRBV9, the J call TRBJ1-6; D remains ambiguous. This CDR3 region has 13 residues. Looked up from germline, CDR1 is SGDLS and CDR2 is YYNGEE. V was pared by 2 bases and J by 6 bases, with 6 bases between. The CDR3 coding sequence is TGTGCCAGCAGCGTGGAGGTTAATTCACCCCTCCACTTT. Translated, it gives CASSVEVNSPLHF.

This chain links TRBV9 with TRBJ1-1; perhaps TRBD1 as D (6 bases). CDR3 length: 13 amino acids. The V gene lost 3 bases and the J gene lost 7 bases, with 13 bases spanning the gap. Germline CDR1 SGDLS, CDR2 YYNGEE. The CDR3 is CASSGTQGNEAFF. CDR3 DNA sequence: TGTGCCAGCAGCGGAACGCAGGGGAATGAAGCTTTCTTT.

This chain connects TRBV3-1 (or the pseudogene TRBV3-2) to TRBJ1-3; tentative D call: TRBD1 (5 bases). The CDR3 consists of 17 residues. In germline, CDR1 is LGHDT, CDR2 YNNKEL (reference sequence). With 3 bases removed from V and 0 bases from J, the gap between germline ends came to 15 bases. CDR3 in amino acids: CASSQGSDSVSGNTIYF. The CDR3 DNA follows: TGTGCCAGCAGCCAGGGGTCTGACAGCGTCTCTGGAAACACCATATATTTT.

The gene calls are TRBV3-1 (or the pseudogene TRBV3-2) and TRBJ2-1; 13 bases are shared with TRBD2. CDR3 length equals 16 residues. Trimming at V came to 2 bases and at J to 6 bases, leaving 4 bases not matched to a gene. CDR1 is LGHDT and CDR2 is YNNKEL in the germline V gene (reference sequence). The CDR3 coding sequence is TGTGCCAGCAGCCAAAGGGGGACTAGCGGGATCAATGAGCAGTTCTTC. It is translated as CASSQRGTSGINEQFF.

The V and J genes are TRBV28 and TRBJ2-1, with D tentatively TRBD2 (5 bases). CDR1 and CDR2 from the germline V gene are MDHEN and SYDVKM. Trimming removed 4 bases at V and 8 bases at J, with 21 bases between. This CDR3 comprises 16 residues. CDR3 in DNA: TGTGCCAGCAGTTCGCTGCCGGCGGAGGCTAGCTATGAGCAGTTCTTC. Protein sequence: CASSSLPAEASYEQFF.

The chain recombines TRBV29-1 with TRBJ1-2; D is possibly TRBD1 (5 bases). The CDR3 spans 11 residues. The germline V gene encodes CDR1 SQVTM and CDR2 ANQGSEA. V was shortened by 7 bases and J by 8 bases, with 14 bases between the two germline ends. The CDR3 spells CSAREANGYTF. The CDR3 nucleotides read TGCAGCGCCAGGGAGGCGAACGGCTACACCTTC.

This clone was counted only a few times. The chain has TRBV2 and TRBJ1-4; tentative D call: TRBD1 (6 bases). V gave up 4 bases and J gave up 3 bases, with 12 bases separating them. The CDR3 contains 15 residues. Per the germline V gene, CDR1 is SNHLY and CDR2 is FYNNEI. The CDR3 here is CASSVSGTPNEKLFF. The CDR3 DNA reads TGTGCCAGCAGTGTGAGCGGGACACCTAATGAAAAACTGTTTTTT.

The rearrangement links TRBV27 to TRBJ2-7; possibly TRBD2 for D (5 bases). The CDR3 is 13 residues long. In germline, CDR1 is MNHEY, CDR2 SMNVEV (reference sequence). V dropped 4 bases and J dropped 1 base, with 8 bases sitting between them. This CDR3 is CASSSGVSYEQYF. CDR3 sequence (DNA): TGTGCCAGCAGTTCCGGGGTGTCCTACGAGCAGTACTTC.

The chain employs TRBV18 and TRBJ1-1; 9 bases are a match to TRBD1. In germline, CDR1 is KGHSH, CDR2 LQKENI. The ends lost 3 bases at V and 1 base at J; junction bases unmatched: 3. The CDR3 contains 15 residues. CDR3 DNA: TGTGCCAGCTCACCTTGGACAGGGGAGAACACTGAAGCTTTCTTT. Translating gives CASSPWTGENTEAFF.

The V gene is TRBV7-9, the J gene TRBJ1-4; D is ambiguous. V was trimmed by 4 bases and J by 12 bases, leaving 21 bases between them. The CDR3 is 15 amino acids. The germline V gene encodes CDR1 SEHNR and CDR2 FQNEAQ (reference sequence). The CDR3 here is CASSSSGSQRKELFF. CDR3 nucleotide sequence: TGTGCCAGCAGCTCGTCCGGGAGTCAACGTAAGGAACTGTTTTTT.